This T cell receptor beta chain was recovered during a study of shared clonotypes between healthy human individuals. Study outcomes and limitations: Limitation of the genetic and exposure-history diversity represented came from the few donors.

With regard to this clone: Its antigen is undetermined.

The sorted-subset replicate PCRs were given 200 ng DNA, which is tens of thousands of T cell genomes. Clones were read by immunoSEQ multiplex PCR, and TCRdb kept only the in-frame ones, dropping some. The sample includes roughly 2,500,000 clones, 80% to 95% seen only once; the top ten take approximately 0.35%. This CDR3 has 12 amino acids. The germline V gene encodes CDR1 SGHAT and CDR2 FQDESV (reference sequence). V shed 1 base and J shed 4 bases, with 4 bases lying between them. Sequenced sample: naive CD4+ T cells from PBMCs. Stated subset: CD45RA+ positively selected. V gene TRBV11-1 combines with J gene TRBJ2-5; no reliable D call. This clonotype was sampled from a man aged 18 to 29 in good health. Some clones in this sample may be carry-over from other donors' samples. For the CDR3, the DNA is TGTGCCAGCAGCTTAGTTGGAGAGACCCAGTACTTC. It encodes CASSLVGETQYF.